This TCR beta chain stems from a study of OX40 agonist ivuxolimab in advanced cancers. At the level of the study: Dose-escalation cases comprised hepatocellular carcinoma, melanoma, renal cell or head and neck cancer.

Using immunoSEQ multiplex PCR, the repertoire was profiled, and TCRdb retains in-frame clones only, with some absent. The sample lists 70,000 to 95,000 clones, approximately 82% seen once, with less than 0.85% in the top ten. Notes on the study in general: Antigen specificity was not determined for the expanded peripheral T cells. With doses of 0.1 to 3.0 mg/kg, CD4+ and CD8+ blood T cells had undergone clonal expansion by week 6. Partial responders at 0.1-3.0 mg/kg showed near-lowest clonal expansion.

CDR3 length: 15 amino acids. Germline assignment: CDR1 SGHTA and CDR2 FQGNSA. With 6 bases clipped from V and 5 bases from J, the junction kept 10 bases outside the gene matches. As regards this clone: Its cognate antigen is unknown.

This specimen was CD4+ or CD8+ T cells sorted from blood, taken in a trial of the OX40 agonist ivuxolimab. The chain couples TRBV7-2 to TRBJ2-5, with 9 bases fitting TRBD1. This TCR was recovered from an adult with an advanced solid tumor such as melanoma, head and neck, liver or kidney cancer. This CDR3 reads CASRDRGGPRETQYF. The DNA for the CDR3 is TGTGCCAGCAGGGACAGGGGAGGACCTCGGGAGACCCAGTACTTC.